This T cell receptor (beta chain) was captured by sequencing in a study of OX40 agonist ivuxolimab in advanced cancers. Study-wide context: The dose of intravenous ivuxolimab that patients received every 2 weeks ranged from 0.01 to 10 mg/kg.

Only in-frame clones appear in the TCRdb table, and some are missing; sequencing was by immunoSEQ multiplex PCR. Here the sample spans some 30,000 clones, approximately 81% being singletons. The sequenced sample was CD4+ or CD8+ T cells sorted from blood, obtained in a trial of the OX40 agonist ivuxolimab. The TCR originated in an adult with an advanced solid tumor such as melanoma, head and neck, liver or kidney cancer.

For the CDR3, the DNA is TGTGCCAGCAGTGAAGCCTCCGGGGGCGGGAACACTGAAGCTTTCTTT. It encodes CASSEASGGGNTEAFF. The chain is built from TRBV6-1 and TRBJ1-1, with D possibly being TRBD1 (6 bases). Germline V lookup: CDR1 MNHNS, CDR2 SASEGT. The CDR3 totals 16 residues. V was cut by 0 bases and J by 1 base, with 12 bases left in between.